Following are 26 T cell receptor beta chains from one sample sequenced in a study of blood T cell repertoires in COVID-19. Libraries were prepared by immunoSEQ multiplex PCR; TCRdb keeps only in-frame clonotypes and omits some of them. Among about 400,000 clones listed, 86% were seen once. Sequenced: peripheral blood. These receptors all stem from a woman in her twenties or thirties with active or convalescent COVID-19.

The chain joins TRBV29-1 to TRBJ2-1, with 7 bases fitting TRBD1. The CDR3 is 15 amino acids. V was pared by 2 bases and J by 4 bases, with 8 bases of the junction left unmatched. Germline CDR1 SQVTM, CDR2 ANQGSEA. The DNA for the CDR3 is TGCAGCGTTGAACCTGTGGACAGGATGTACAATGAGCAGTTCTTC. Protein: CSVEPVDRMYNEQFF.

The rearrangement uses TRBV4-1 and TRBJ1-4; D is perhaps TRBD1 (5 bases). Germline V gene data show CDR1 as MGHRA and CDR2 as YSYEKL. The V end was cut by 2 bases, the J end by 8 bases, with 15 bases between. CDR3 length: 15 residues. The CDR3: CASSQLIAGDEKLFF. The DNA for the CDR3 is TGCGCCAGCAGCCAACTTATAGCGGGGGACGAAAAACTGTTTTTT.

The CDR3 nucleotides are TGTGCCAGCAGCTTCAAGCGGGAAGCGTCCTACGAGCAGTACTTC. Protein sequence: CASSFKREASYEQYF. This rearrangement joins TRBV7-8 to TRBJ2-7; the match to TRBD2 covers 7 bases. V dropped 3 bases and J dropped 1; count of bases not matched to a gene: 6. CDR1 is SGHVS, CDR2 FQNEAQ, per germline. The CDR3 runs 15 residues.

A few counts support this clone. The chain has TRBV7-9 and TRBJ2-5; a weak D match, TRBD2 (6 bases). CDR1 and CDR2 (germline): SEHNR, FQNEAQ (reference sequence). The length of the CDR3 is 14 residues. V was shortened by 1 base and J by 2 bases, with 8 bases between the two germline ends. Written as DNA, the CDR3 is TGTGCCAGCAGCTTAGGGACTACACAAGAGACCCAGTACTTC. Protein sequence: CASSLGTTQETQYF.

This clone was seen a few times. The genes are TRBV5-8 and TRBJ1-4; no definite D call. V was cut by 0 bases and J by 8 bases, with 8 bases left in between. The CDR3 loop spans 13 amino acids. Germline loops: CDR1 SGHTS, CDR2 YDEGEE. CDR3 DNA: TGTGCCAGCAGCTTGGGGGCAGTGGAAAAACTGTTTTTT. It yields the protein CASSLGAVEKLFF.

This clone was seen only a few times. The J gene is TRBJ2-5, the V gene TRBV10-2; a weak D match, TRBD2 (5 bases). In germline, CDR1 is WSHSY, CDR2 SAAADI. V lost 3 bases to trimming and J lost 0 bases, with 11 bases between them. The CDR3 is 15 residues long. This CDR3 reads CASSDRRLYQETQYF. CDR3 DNA: TGCGCCAGCAGTGATAGGAGGCTATACCAAGAGACCCAGTACTTC.

CDR3 nucleotide sequence: TGTGCCAGCAGCCAAGTAAGACGGGGGGTGAAAGAGCAGTACTTC. It codes for CASSQVRRGVKEQYF. The chain couples TRBV3-1 (or the pseudogene TRBV3-2) to TRBJ2-7, with 7 positions matching TRBD2. The germline CDR1 and CDR2 sequences are LGHDT and YNNKEL (reference sequence). The CDR3 is 15 residues long. V trimming: 1 base; J trimming: 7 bases; junction bases outside the gene matches: 10.

V is TRBV11-3 and J is TRBJ2-7; TRBD2 agrees at 9 bases. This CDR3 comprises 17 residues. V trimming: 5 bases; J trimming: 7 bases; junction bases outside the gene matches: 18. The germline gives CDR1 SGHNT, CDR2 YENEEA. The CDR3 region is CASSGIERGAGGGEQYF. Written as DNA, the CDR3 is TGTGCCAGCAGCGGAATTGAGCGGGGGGCCGGCGGTGGGGAGCAGTACTTC.

This chain connects TRBV14 to TRBJ1-2; 9 bases fit TRBD1. V trimming: 3 bases; J trimming: 0 bases; junction bases outside the gene matches: 8. The CDR3 loop spans 17 amino acids. Germline CDR1 reads SGHDN; CDR2 reads FVKESK. As DNA, the CDR3 is TGTGCCAGCAGCCATCTCGGCGGACAGGGGCCTAACTATGGCTACACCTTC. Translated: CASSHLGGQGPNYGYTF.

The chain recombines TRBV18 with TRBJ1-3; TRBD1 might be the D (5 bases). The ends were cut back, 4 bases at V and 0 bases at J, with 19 bases in the middle. The CDR3 contains 18 residues. Germline CDR1 reads KGHSH; CDR2 reads LQKENI. The CDR3 nucleotides read TGTGCCAGCTCACAGACGGGGGGGAGCGTTCACTCTGGAAACACCATATATTTT. Its protein is CASSQTGGSVHSGNTIYF.

V and J are TRBV3-1 (or the pseudogene TRBV3-2) and TRBJ2-1; TRBD2 matches 7 bases. This CDR3 is built from 16 residues. Germline values: CDR1 LGHDT, CDR2 YNNKEL (reference sequence). The trim removed 10 bases at V and 6 bases at J, leaving 18 bases unmatched. The CDR3: CATSPSGTIARNEQFF. For the CDR3, the DNA is TGTGCCACCTCCCCCTCCGGGACTATCGCACGCAATGAGCAGTTCTTC.

V and J are TRBV4-2 and TRBJ1-2; perhaps TRBD1 as D (5 bases). CDR3 size: 16 residues. The V gene's germline CDR1 is LGHNA and CDR2 YNFKEQ. V shed 0 bases and J shed 5 bases, with 16 bases lying between them. CDR3: CASSQDFAGERYGYTF. As DNA, the CDR3 is TGTGCCAGCAGCCAAGATTTTGCGGGGGAGAGGTATGGCTACACCTTC.

The chain has TRBV28 and TRBJ2-7; 8 bases map to TRBD1. There are 12 residues in the CDR3. The V segment lost 4 bases and the J segment 4 bases; nucleotides outside the gene matches: 0. Per the germline V gene, CDR1 is MDHEN and CDR2 is SYDVKM. DNA of the CDR3: TGTGCCAGCAGTTACAGGGGGTACGAGCAGTACTTC. It yields the protein CASSYRGYEQYF.

The J gene is TRBJ1-2, the V gene TRBV30; maybe TRBD1 (6 bases). Germline assignment: CDR1 GTSNPN and CDR2 SVGIG (reference sequence). The length of the CDR3 is 14 residues. Trimming took 5 bases from V and 8 from J, leaving 21 bases between them. CDR3 in amino acids: CAWGLGAGLIGYTF. CDR3 bases: TGTGCCTGGGGACTGGGGGCCGGTCTCATCGGCTACACCTTC. The full variable domain, its missing parts supplied by reference TRBV30 and TRBJ1-2, is SQTIHQWPATLVQPVGSPLSLECTVEGTSNPNLYWYRQAAGRGLQLLFYSVGIGQISSEVPQNLSASRPQDRQFILSSKKLLLSDSGFYLCAWGLGAGLIGYTFGSGTRLTVV.

The chain links TRBV7-9 to TRBJ1-5; D is ambiguous. Germline values: CDR1 SEHNR, CDR2 FQNEAQ (reference sequence). This CDR3 region has 17 residues. The V end lost 1 base, the J end lost 5 bases, and 18 bases lay between the germline ends. Here the CDR3 reads CASSLVRIIVRDQPQHF. The CDR3 bases are TGTGCCAGCAGCTTAGTTCGAATCATTGTCCGAGATCAGCCCCAGCATTTT.

This clone was recorded only once. The gene calls are TRBV7-6 and TRBJ2-1; 12 nucleotides agree with TRBD2. The J segment lost 6 bases and the V segment lost 4 bases, leaving 4 bases of the junction unmatched. CDR3 length equals 15 residues. Per germline, CDR1 SGHVS and CDR2 FNYEAQ. CDR3 DNA: TGTGCCAGCAGCTCGGGACTAGCGGGCTTCAATGAGCAGTTCTTC. This gives the protein CASSSGLAGFNEQFF.

The chain combines TRBV18 with TRBJ1-2; 9 bases match TRBD1. V gave up 3 bases and J gave up 4 bases; unmatched junction bases: 6. The CDR3 is 15 amino acids. CDR1 and CDR2 from the germline V gene are KGHSH and LQKENI. Here the CDR3 reads CASSPGTGPLYGYTF. CDR3 coding DNA: TGTGCCAGCTCACCCGGGACAGGGCCCCTCTATGGCTACACCTTC.

The chain is built from TRBV5-5 and TRBJ1-2; TRBD1 might be the D (5 bases). The germline CDR1 and CDR2 sequences are SGHKS and YYEKEE (reference sequence). The V and J ends lost 4 bases and 4 bases respectively, with 17 bases between them. This CDR3 spans 15 amino acids. In DNA form, the CDR3 reads TGTGCCAGCAGCGCCCTTCAGGGCCTCGGCTATGGCTACACCTTC. Translated, it gives CASSALQGLGYGYTF.

This chain joins TRBV5-4 and TRBJ1-2; D gene ambiguous. Trimming took 7 bases from V and 2 from J, leaving 15 bases between them. CDR3 length: 14 amino acids. The germline V gene encodes CDR1 SGHNT and CDR2 YYREEE (reference sequence). CDR3 bases: TGTGCCAGCCTTAATGCGGGCAGGAACTATGGCTACACCTTC. This encodes CASLNAGRNYGYTF.

The CDR3 DNA sequence: TGTGCCAGCAGTCCCTCTACGTCGCACAGGGCGGATTCACCCCTCCACTTT. This translates into CASSPSTSHRADSPLHF. This chain links TRBV6-6 with TRBJ1-6, with D perhaps matching TRBD1 (6 bases). V was trimmed by 5 bases and J by 8 bases, leaving 22 bases between them. In germline, CDR1 is MNHNY, CDR2 SVGAGI (reference sequence). The length of the CDR3 is 17 residues.

CDR3 DNA: TGTGCCAGCAGCTTACAGACACGTTCGGACGAGCAGTACTTC. It codes for CASSLQTRSDEQYF. V usage is TRBV7-9 and J usage is TRBJ2-7, with unresolved D. CDR1 is SEHNR and CDR2 is FQNEAQ in the germline V gene (reference sequence). The V and J ends lost 2 bases and 5 bases respectively, with 13 bases between them. This CDR3 region has 14 residues.

V and J are TRBV29-1 and TRBJ2-5; D perhaps matches TRBD2 (7 bases). In germline, CDR1 is SQVTM, CDR2 ANQGSEA. V was clipped by 6 bases and J by 4 bases, with 15 bases between them. The length of the CDR3 is 13 residues. The CDR3 sequence is CSVDRGGTETQYF. The CDR3 bases are TGCAGCGTCGATAGGGGGGGGACAGAGACCCAGTACTTC.

V usage is TRBV5-5 and J usage is TRBJ2-7; possibly TRBD1 for D (6 bases). The CDR3 runs to 13 residues. The germline V gene encodes CDR1 SGHKS and CDR2 YYEKEE (reference sequence). V dropped 4 bases and J dropped 3 bases, with 11 bases sitting between them. DNA of the CDR3: TGTGCCAGCAGCACGGGACACGTCTACGAGCAGTACTTC. Its translation: CASSTGHVYEQYF.

This clone was recorded a few times. Written as DNA, the CDR3 is TGTGCCAGCAGCTTAGTTACCCTGGGAGATTCACCCCTCCACTTT. It encodes CASSLVTLGDSPLHF. The chain recombines TRBV7-2 with TRBJ1-6, with D unclear. The germline V gene has CDR1 SGHTA and CDR2 FQGNSA. V lost 1 base and J 8 bases, leaving 12 bases between the germline ends. The CDR3 is 15 amino acids.

On this clone: Other nucleotide sequences in the sample specify the same CDR3. The chain couples TRBV5-4 to TRBJ2-7; 8 bases agree with TRBD2. With V trimmed by 0 bases and J by 2 bases, 4 bases remained unmatched. In germline, CDR1 is SGHNT, CDR2 YYREEE (reference sequence). The CDR3 is 15 residues long. In nucleotides, the CDR3 is TGTGCCAGCAGCTTGGGGCTAGCGGGTACCTACGAGCAGTACTTC. Its translation: CASSLGLAGTYEQYF. The whole variable domain, filled in from reference TRBV5-4 and TRBJ2-7, reads ETGVTQSPTHLIKTRGQQVTLRCSSQSGHNTVSWYQQALGQGPQFIFQYYREEENGRGNFPPRFSGLQFPNYSSELNVNALELDDSALYLCASSLGLAGTYEQYFGPGTRLTVT.

This chain uses TRBV25-1 with TRBJ1-2; the match to TRBD1 covers 8 bases. This CDR3 is 16 amino acids long. CDR1 is MGHDK and CDR2 is SYGVNS in the germline V gene. The ends lost 2 bases at V and 4 bases at J; junction bases unmatched: 9. For the CDR3, the DNA is TGTGCCAGCAGTGAAATGGAGAGGGACAGGTTCTATGGCTACACCTTC. Translation gives CASSEMERDRFYGYTF.